Below, 22 T cell receptor beta chains from the same sample are listed, as sequenced in a study of cytomegalovirus exposure and HLA in healthy donors. A multiplex PCR was run with 60 Vbeta primers and 13 Jbeta primers. TCRdb's copy holds only in-frame clones and misses some; the assay was immunoSEQ multiplex PCR. Altogether some 140,000 clones are present, around 80% being singletons, with the ten largest covering 3% to 4%. The specimen sequenced was PBMCs. Source of these receptors: a woman aged 40-49 years in good health and CMV-seronegative.

This rearrangement joins TRBV28 to TRBJ1-1; tentatively, D is TRBD1 (6 bases). Germline CDR1 is MDHEN and CDR2 is SYDVKM. The CDR3 runs 13 residues. Trimming took 6 bases from V and 3 from J, leaving 11 bases between them. CDR3 amino acids: CASRQGGDTEAFF. In DNA, the CDR3 is TGTGCCAGCAGGCAAGGGGGGGACACTGAAGCTTTCTTT. The full variable domain, completed using reference TRBV28 and TRBJ1-1, is DVKVTQSSRYLVKRTGEKVFLECVQDMDHENMFWYRQDPGLGLRLIYFSYDVKMKEKGDIPEGYSVSREKKERFSLILESASTNQTSMYLCASRQGGDTEAFFGQGTRLTVV.

This clone was recorded a few times. The genes are TRBV29-1 and TRBJ1-4; D is ambiguous. The length of the CDR3 is 13 residues. V gave up 1 base and J gave up 8 bases, with 11 bases separating them. Germline values: CDR1 SQVTM, CDR2 ANQGSEA. Here the CDR3 DNA reads TGCAGCGTTGAAGTTGCCTCGGGGGAAAAACTGTTTTTT. Amino acids: CSVEVASGEKLFF.

The gene calls are TRBV9 and TRBJ2-2, with 7 bases lining up with TRBD1. The V segment lost 1 base and the J segment 5 bases; nucleotides outside the gene matches: 5. The CDR3 loop spans 15 amino acids. Germline CDR1 and CDR2: SGDLS and YYNGEE. CDR3 bases: TGTGCCAGCAGCGTAACGACAGGGAGTACCGGGGAGCTGTTTTTT. Translation: CASSVTTGSTGELFF.

The chain joins TRBV2 to TRBJ2-5; 8 bases align to TRBD2. Trimming removed 2 bases from V and 4 bases from J; junction bases left unmatched: 6. The CDR3 loop spans 15 amino acids. The germline gives CDR1 SNHLY, CDR2 FYNNEI. CDR3 sequence (DNA): TGTGCCAGCAGTGAAAAGCGGGGGTCCTCAGAGACCCAGTACTTC. This translates into CASSEKRGSSETQYF.

V and J are TRBV30 and TRBJ1-2, with D possibly TRBD1 on 6 matching bases. The CDR3 spans 12 residues. Per the germline V gene, CDR1 is GTSNPN and CDR2 is SVGIG (reference sequence). V gave up 6 bases and J gave up 4 bases, with 12 bases separating them. The CDR3, as DNA: TGTGCCTGTCCGACAGGTCGCTATGGCTACACCTTC. It is translated as CACPTGRYGYTF.

This clone came up a few times. The chain joins TRBV19 to TRBJ2-1; 10 bases match TRBD1. This CDR3 is 16 amino acids long. J gave up 9 bases and V 3 bases, and 11 bases lay outside the gene matches. CDR1 is LNHDA, CDR2 SQIVND, per germline (reference sequence). CDR3 DNA sequence: TGTGCCAGTAGTATCTTGACAGGGGGCCGGGGTATTGAGCAGTTCTTC. It encodes CASSILTGGRGIEQFF.

V and J are TRBV5-6 and TRBJ2-1, with 7 bases matching TRBD2. V was pared by 4 bases and J by 1 base, with 8 bases of the junction left unmatched. The CDR3 covers 16 residues. Germline V gene sequence: CDR1 SGHDT, CDR2 YYEEEE. DNA of the CDR3: TGTGCCAGCAGCACCTCTGGGGGGGATTCCTACAATGAGCAGTTCTTC. As protein: CASSTSGGDSYNEQFF.

This clone has a handful of counts. The chain links TRBV5-4 to TRBJ2-5; TRBD2 might be the D (7 bases). The ends were cut back, 4 bases at V and 5 bases at J, with 18 bases in the middle. The CDR3 is 15 residues long. CDR1 is SGHNT and CDR2 is YYREEE in the germline V gene (reference sequence). This chain's CDR3 is CASSPDGGPRETQYF. The DNA for the CDR3 is TGTGCCAGCAGCCCGGACGGGGGGCCGCGGGAGACCCAGTACTTC.

The chain combines TRBV5-4 with TRBJ1-1; no reliable D call. CDR1 and CDR2 (germline): SGHNT, YYREEE (reference sequence). V shed 1 base and J shed 0 bases, with 7 bases lying between them. This CDR3 has 14 amino acids. The CDR3 region has the DNA TGTGCCAGCAGCTTGAGAGTCTTGAACACTGAAGCTTTCTTT. Protein: CASSLRVLNTEAFF.

This chain connects TRBV13 to TRBJ2-7; no firm D call. V was shortened by 5 bases and J by 8 bases, with 13 bases between the two germline ends. Germline CDR1 is PRHDT and CDR2 is FYEKMQ (reference sequence). CDR3 size: 12 residues. The CDR3 DNA reads TGTGCCAGCAGCAGTGGCCGCGACAAGCAGTACTTC. Its translation is CASSSGRDKQYF.

The chain combines TRBV5-1 with TRBJ1-3; 8 nucleotides match TRBD1. Trimming took 7 bases from V and 0 from J; bases not matched to a gene: 3. This CDR3 is 14 amino acids long. From germline, CDR1 is SGHRS and CDR2 YFSETQ. In DNA, the CDR3 is TGCGCCAGCCGGACAGGGAGCTCTGGAAACACCATATATTTT. This encodes CASRTGSSGNTIYF.

This clone was seen only a few times. The chain joins TRBV10-3 to TRBJ1-1; 7 bases line up with TRBD1. CDR1 and CDR2 (germline): ENHRY, SYGVKD. J lost 4 bases, V lost 3 bases, and 5 bases had no gene match. The CDR3 runs to 14 residues. CDR3 in DNA: TGTGCCATCAGTGATTCGGACAGGAGCACTGAAGCTTTCTTT. Its protein product is CAISDSDRSTEAFF.

This sequence joins TRBV5-6 and TRBJ2-7; perhaps TRBD1 as D (5 bases). Per germline, CDR1 SGHDT and CDR2 YYEEEE. V was shortened by 0 bases and J by 3 bases, with 7 bases between the two germline ends. The CDR3 is 13 residues long. The CDR3 loop is CASSLGQIYEQYF. For the CDR3, the DNA is TGTGCCAGCAGCTTGGGACAGATCTACGAGCAGTACTTC.

CDR3 in amino acids: CASSLSWGLADDGTDTQYF. CDR3 bases: TGTGCCAGCAGCTTATCGTGGGGACTAGCTGATGACGGGACAGATACGCAGTATTTT. This chain links TRBV7-8 with TRBJ2-3, with 9 bases fitting TRBD2. V lost 2 bases and J lost 3; bases outside the gene matches: 15. The germline gives CDR1 SGHVS, CDR2 FQNEAQ. The CDR3 has 19 residues.

The V and J genes are TRBV29-1 and TRBJ2-3; the D gene is possibly TRBD1 (7 bases). V lost 4 bases to trimming and J lost 0 bases, with 11 bases between them. Germline CDR1 and CDR2: SQVTM and ANQGSEA. There are 14 residues in the CDR3. CDR3 nucleotides: TGCAGCGTTGCAGGGGGGCATAGCACAGATACGCAGTATTTT. It specifies CSVAGGHSTDTQYF.

The rearrangement joins TRBV7-9 to TRBJ2-3; TRBD1 might be the D (5 bases). CDR1 and CDR2 from the germline V gene are SEHNR and FQNEAQ (reference sequence). V was trimmed by 1 base and J by 3 bases, leaving 11 bases between them. There are 15 residues in the CDR3. CDR3 amino acids: CASSLGRALTDTQYF. The CDR3 DNA is TGTGCCAGCAGCTTAGGCAGGGCCTTGACAGATACGCAGTATTTT. Supplemented by reference TRBV7-9 and TRBJ2-3, the full variable domain reads DTGVSQNPRHKITKRGQNVTFRCDPISEHNRLYWYRQTLGQGPEFLTYFQNEAQLEKSRLLSDRFSAERPKGSFSTLEIQRTEQGDSAMYLCASSLGRALTDTQYFGPGTRLTVL.

The rearrangement links TRBV11-2 to TRBJ1-1; D is perhaps TRBD1 (6 bases). The CDR3 is made up of 14 amino acids. Trimming cost V 5 bases and J 5 bases, with 15 bases left between them. From germline, CDR1 is SGHAT and CDR2 FQNNGV. This CDR3 is CASSGQSRGTEAFF. The CDR3 nucleotides read TGTGCCAGCAGCGGTCAATCTAGGGGGACTGAAGCTTTCTTT.

CDR3 bases: TGCGCCAGCAGCTTACCGGGACAGGGTGGAGAGCAGTACTTC. Its translation: CASSLPGQGGEQYF. The J gene is TRBJ2-7, the V gene TRBV5-1, with TRBD1 matching over 9 bases. J gave up 7 bases and V 2 bases, and 7 bases lay outside the gene matches. Germline CDR1 and CDR2: SGHRS and YFSETQ. The CDR3 has 14 residues. The full variable domain, rest sourced from reference TRBV5-1 and TRBJ2-7, is KAGVTQTPRYLIKTRGQQVTLSCSPISGHRSVSWYQQTPGQGLQFLFEYFSETQRNKGNFPGRFSGRQFSNSRSEMNVSTLELGDSALYLCASSLPGQGGEQYFGPGTRLTVT.

This clone has just a few counts. V and J are TRBV10-3 and TRBJ2-2; 8 positions agree with TRBD1. J was trimmed by 4 bases and V by 11 bases; bases with no gene match: 12. This CDR3 has 15 residues. The V gene's germline CDR1 is ENHRY and CDR2 SYGVKD. This chain's CDR3 is CASNPGQGGTGELFF. The CDR3, as DNA: TGTGCCTCCAACCCCGGACAGGGTGGCACCGGGGAGCTGTTTTTT.

The CDR3 region has the DNA TGTGCCAGCAGTGAAGGCAGGGGGTCCTACGAGCAGTACTTC. Translated, it gives CASSEGRGSYEQYF. The chain combines TRBV2 with TRBJ2-7; 7 nucleotides agree with TRBD1. The germline gives CDR1 SNHLY, CDR2 FYNNEI. V lost 1 base to trimming and J lost 1 base; unmatched junction nucleotides: 1. The CDR3 totals 14 residues.

The rearrangement links TRBV7-8 to TRBJ2-3, with 7 bases identical to TRBD1. This CDR3 contains 16 residues. Per the germline V gene, CDR1 is SGHVS and CDR2 is FQNEAQ. Trimming took 8 bases from V and 0 from J; bases not matched to a gene: 11. Here the CDR3 reads CASLIGGRASTDTQYF. The CDR3 region has the DNA TGTGCCAGCCTAATAGGGGGCAGGGCGAGCACAGATACGCAGTATTTT.

The chain links TRBV2 to TRBJ2-1, with TRBD2 matching over 7 bases. The CDR3 totals 15 residues. V was clipped by 3 bases and J by 2 bases; unmatched bases: 4. Germline lookup yields CDR1 SNHLY and CDR2 FYNNEI. The CDR3 DNA reads as TGTGCCAGCAGTGAGACTAGCCGACCCTACAATGAGCAGTTCTTC. This codes for CASSETSRPYNEQFF. The entire variable domain, with the rest obtained from reference TRBV2 and TRBJ2-1, is as follows: EPEVTQTPSHQVTQMGQEVILRCVPISNHLYFYWYRQILGQKVEFLVSFYNNEISEKSEIFDDQFSVERPDGSNFTLKIRSTKLEDSAMYFCASSETSRPYNEQFFGPGTRLTVL.